This is a list of T cell receptor beta chains from one sample in a study of CD8 T cells in Susac syndrome. Each CDR3 protein is one row after TCRdb ran MiXCR on the immunoSEQ multiplex PCR reads. The data contain about 160,000 distinct CDR3 sequences, 90% to 96% of them singletons. The sequencing sample was made of CD4+ T cells from PBMCs. These receptors all come from a human donor with Susac syndrome. Both conserved end residues are part of each CDR3. D genes are given only for firm matches. The listing skips clone size in some rows; elsewhere it reads once, few, many or a size class.

J gene: TRBJ2-6
clone size: NA
D gene: TRBD1
V gene: TRBV7-9
CDR3 DNA: TGTGCCAGCAGCTTATCTCCGGGACAGGGGGGCTCTGGGGCCAACGTCCTGACTTTC
CDR3 protein: CASSLSPGQGGSGANVLTF

J gene: TRBJ1-1
clone size: once
D gene: NA
V gene: TRBV28
CDR3 DNA: TGTGCCAGCAGTTCCCTAGGCGGGGTGAACACTGAAGCTTTCTTT
CDR3 protein: CASSSLGGVNTEAFF

J gene: TRBJ2-4
clone size: NA
D gene: NA
V gene: TRBV28
CDR3 DNA: TGTGCCAGCAGTTTGGTGGGCTCTAAAAACATTCAGTACTTC
CDR3 protein: CASSLVGSKNIQYF

J gene: TRBJ2-1
clone size: NA
D gene: NA
V gene: TRBV9
CDR3 DNA: TGTGCCAGCAGCATCTACGGGGCCACTAATGAGCAGTTCTTC
CDR3 protein: CASSIYGATNEQFF

J gene: TRBJ2-5
clone size: NA
D gene: NA
V gene: TRBV15
CDR3 DNA: TGTGCCACCAGCAGGAACAGGGCTCAAGAGACCCAGTACTTC
CDR3 protein: CATSRNRAQETQYF

J gene: TRBJ2-1
clone size: NA
D gene: NA
V gene: TRBV9
CDR3 DNA: TGTGCCAGCAGCGTAGGCCCGGGCTCGGATGAGCAGTTCTTC
CDR3 protein: CASSVGPGSDEQFF

J gene: TRBJ1-1
clone size: NA
D gene: NA
V gene: TRBV5-1
CDR3 DNA: TGCGCCAGCAGCCCGAGCGACAGGAACACTGAAGCTTTCTTT
CDR3 protein: CASSPSDRNTEAFF

J gene: TRBJ2-5
clone size: NA
D gene: NA
V gene: TRBV3-1
CDR3 DNA: TGTGCCAGCAGCCAAATTTCGGACTCGCTGGAGACCCAGTACTTC
CDR3 protein: CASSQISDSLETQYF

J gene: TRBJ1-2
clone size: NA
D gene: NA
V gene: TRBV30
CDR3 DNA: TGTGCCTGGAGTGACCCAACCTCTGGTTCCTATGGCTACACCTTC
CDR3 protein: CAWSDPTSGSYGYTF

J gene: TRBJ2-7
clone size: NA
D gene: TRBD2
V gene: TRBV24-1
CDR3 DNA: TGTGCCACCAGTGACCCGGGGGGGTACGAGCAGTACTTC
CDR3 protein: CATSDPGGYEQYF

J gene: TRBJ1-1
clone size: NA
D gene: NA
V gene: TRBV4-1
CDR3 DNA: TGCGCCAGCAGCCACGGACCGATAACTGAAGCTTTCTTT
CDR3 protein: CASSHGPITEAFF

J gene: TRBJ2-7
clone size: NA
D gene: TRBD2
V gene: TRBV6-2/TRBV6-3
CDR3 DNA: TGTGCCAGCAGTTACTCGGGGACTAGGTCATACGAGCAGTACTTC
CDR3 protein: CASSYSGTRSYEQYF

J gene: TRBJ2-5
clone size: NA
D gene: NA
V gene: TRBV27
CDR3 DNA: TGTGCCAGCAGTCCAAGACTAGAAGAGACCCAGTACTTC
CDR3 protein: CASSPRLEETQYF

J gene: TRBJ1-2
clone size: NA
D gene: NA
V gene: TRBV30
CDR3 DNA: TGTGCCTGGAGTGACCCAGCAGGACGTTATGGCTACACCTTC
CDR3 protein: CAWSDPAGRYGYTF

J gene: TRBJ2-5
clone size: NA
D gene: TRBD1
V gene: TRBV10-3
CDR3 DNA: TGTGCCATCAGTCTCACAGGGGGCGTGGAGACCCAGTACTTC
CDR3 protein: CAISLTGGVETQYF

J gene: TRBJ1-1
clone size: NA
D gene: NA
V gene: TRBV4-3
CDR3 DNA: TGCGCCAGCAGCCGAGGAATCTTGTACACTGAAGCTTTCTTT
CDR3 protein: CASSRGILYTEAFF

J gene: TRBJ2-1
clone size: NA
D gene: NA
V gene: TRBV12-3/TRBV12-4
CDR3 DNA: TGTGCCAGCAGTGGGGTAGGGGCGCATGAGCAGTTCTTC
CDR3 protein: CASSGVGAHEQFF

J gene: TRBJ2-1
clone size: NA
D gene: NA
V gene: TRBV12-5
CDR3 DNA: TGTGCTAGTGGTACCGACGCGGCCAATGAGCAGTTCTTC
CDR3 protein: CASGTDAANEQFF

J gene: TRBJ2-5
clone size: NA
D gene: TRBD1
V gene: TRBV5-1
CDR3 DNA: TGCGCCAGCAGCTTGGGACAGGGGATGGAGACCCAGTACTTC
CDR3 protein: CASSLGQGMETQYF

J gene: TRBJ2-6
clone size: NA
D gene: NA
V gene: TRBV6-1
CDR3 DNA: TGTGCCAGCAGTGATGCGAGGGTGGAAGGGGCCAACGTCCTGACTTTC
CDR3 protein: CASSDARVEGANVLTF

J gene: TRBJ2-3
clone size: NA
D gene: NA
V gene: TRBV29-1
CDR3 DNA: TGCAGCGTTGGGTCCGGCACAGATTCGACGCAGTATTTT
CDR3 protein: CSVGSGTDSTQYF

J gene: TRBJ1-5
clone size: few
D gene: NA
V gene: TRBV29-1
CDR3 DNA: TGCAGCGTCGCTCGAGGGAGCAATCAGCCCCAGCATTTT
CDR3 protein: CSVARGSNQPQHF

J gene: TRBJ1-2
clone size: NA
D gene: TRBD1
V gene: TRBV29-1
CDR3 DNA: TGCAGCGTTGACCGGGACAGGGGGCGAGGCTACACCTTC
CDR3 protein: CSVDRDRGRGYTF

J gene: TRBJ2-7
clone size: once
D gene: TRBD1
V gene: TRBV5-1
CDR3 DNA: TGCGCCAGCAGCTTGGGACAGGGGGGCTACGAGCAGTACTTC
CDR3 protein: CASSLGQGGYEQYF

J gene: TRBJ2-5
clone size: NA
D gene: NA
V gene: TRBV20-1
CDR3 DNA: TGCAGTGCGTACAACACTAGGGTAGAGACCCAGTACTTC
CDR3 protein: CSAYNTRVETQYF

J gene: TRBJ2-1
clone size: NA
D gene: NA
V gene: TRBV7-2
CDR3 DNA: TGTGCCAGCAGCTTAGGGCAGAGCAATGAGCAGTTCTTC
CDR3 protein: CASSLGQSNEQFF

J gene: TRBJ2-5
clone size: NA
D gene: TRBD2
V gene: TRBV29-1
CDR3 DNA: TGCAGCGTTGAAGCGCAGCGGGGGAGATCGGAGACCCAGTACTTC
CDR3 protein: CSVEAQRGRSETQYF

J gene: TRBJ2-3
clone size: once
D gene: NA
V gene: TRBV19
CDR3 DNA: TGTGCCAGTTCCCAGTACAGAGATACGCAGTATTTT
CDR3 protein: CASSQYRDTQYF